The T cell receptor beta chain under discussion was sequenced for a study of blood T cell repertoires in COVID-19. On the study more broadly: Samples taken during acute and convalescent COVID-19 were collected in the United States, Italy and Spain. T cells, B-cell-depleted T cells, or PBMCs provided the cDNA or gDNA that served as material.

In germline, CDR1 is MDHEN, CDR2 SYDVKM. Trimming stripped 11 bases from V and 0 bases from J, with 16 bases between. The CDR3 has 14 residues. Participant-reported clinical history was the basis for cohort assignment. Under the authors' procedure: Amplification from reference gene primers served as the basis for estimated nucleated cell counts. Sequenced by immunoSEQ multiplex PCR; TCRdb stores in-frame clones only, minus some. V, J and clone size are taken as reported in that table, and D and trimming were inferred from the DNA itself. The table has some 200,000 clones, about 89% seen once; the top ten hold approximately 8.2%.

This TCR came from a woman between 18 and 30 years old who had recovered from COVID-19. This chain links TRBV28 with TRBJ1-2, with D perhaps matching TRBD1 (5 bases). Source material: PBMCs or T cells enriched from blood (not recorded which). The CDR3 nucleotides read TGTGCCGTTTCACGATGGGGGGCTAACTATGGCTACACCTTC. Translating gives CAVSRWGANYGYTF.